The sequence of this TCR beta chain was determined in a study of Graves' ophthalmopathy and Graves' hyperthyroidism. Background on the study: Prior to any treatment, peripheral blood was collected at the time of initial diagnosis.

This clonotype was observed at least ten times. Amplification of the TCR beta CDR3 regions used RNA transcripts (as template). In the first round, RT-PCR was carried out with HTBI primers, and a multiplex PCR formed the second round. Via MiXCR, TCRdb re-called the multiplex PCR reads, giving one row per CDR3 protein. The sample lists a few hundred thousand distinct CDR3 sequences, 15% occurring once. This receptor was identified in a woman between 18 and 29 years old with stable Graves' hyperthyroidism. Sequencing was carried out using peripheral blood.

CDR3 region: CATSDLGNYGYTF. In nucleotides, the CDR3 is TGTGCCACCAGTGACCTAGGGAACTATGGCTACACCTTC. V is TRBV24-1 and J is TRBJ1-2; no clear D gene. This CDR3 region has 13 residues. Germline CDR1 reads KGHDR; CDR2 reads SFDVKD. The V end lost 4 bases, the J end lost 2 bases, and 7 bases lay between the germline ends.